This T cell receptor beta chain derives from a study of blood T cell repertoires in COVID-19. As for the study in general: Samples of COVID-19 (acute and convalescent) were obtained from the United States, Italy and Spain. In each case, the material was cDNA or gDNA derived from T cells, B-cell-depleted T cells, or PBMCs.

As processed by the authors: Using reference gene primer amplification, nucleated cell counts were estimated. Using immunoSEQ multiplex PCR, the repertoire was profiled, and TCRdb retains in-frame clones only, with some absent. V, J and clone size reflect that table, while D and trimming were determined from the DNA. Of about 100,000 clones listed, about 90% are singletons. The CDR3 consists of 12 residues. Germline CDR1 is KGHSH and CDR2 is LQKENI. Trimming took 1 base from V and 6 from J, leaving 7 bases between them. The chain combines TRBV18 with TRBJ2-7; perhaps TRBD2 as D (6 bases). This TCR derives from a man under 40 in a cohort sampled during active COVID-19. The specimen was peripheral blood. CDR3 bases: TGTGCCAGCTCACCACGGCGGGGCGAGCAGTACTTC. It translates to CASSPRRGEQYF.